A single sample gave rise to the 18 T cell receptor beta chains below, sequenced in a study of blood T cell repertoires in COVID-19. Some clones are missing from TCRdb's copy, which holds only in-frame ones; the method was immunoSEQ multiplex PCR. This table has 250,000 to 400,000 clones, around 90% appearing once. The sample comprised PBMCs or T cells enriched from blood (not recorded which). These receptors originate from a man between 60 and 75 years old who had recovered from COVID-19.

The rearrangement joins TRBV7-9 to TRBJ1-1; D uncertain. In germline, CDR1 is SEHNR, CDR2 FQNEAQ (reference sequence). Trimming removed 3 bases from V and 0 bases from J, with 8 bases in between. The CDR3 is 14 amino acids. In nucleotides, the CDR3 is TGTGCCAGCAGCTTGAGTTATGTGAACACTGAAGCTTTCTTT. Translated: CASSLSYVNTEAFF.

This clone was observed a single time. V gene TRBV27 combines with J gene TRBJ2-3; D is undetermined. V gave up 4 bases and J gave up 4 bases, with 18 bases separating them. The germline V gene has CDR1 MNHEY and CDR2 SMNVEV (reference sequence). The CDR3 covers 16 residues. The CDR3 nucleotides are TGTGCCAGCAGTTCTCTGACACTGGTTGTAGCAGATACGCAGTATTTT. Translating it yields CASSSLTLVVADTQYF.

This chain uses TRBV11-2 with TRBJ1-1; 8 nucleotides match TRBD1. Germline trimming cut 1 base from V and 3 bases from J; bases unmatched to any gene: 7. Germline assignment: CDR1 SGHAT and CDR2 FQNNGV. The CDR3 spans 16 residues. In DNA, the CDR3 is TGTGCCAGCAGCTTAGGTTCAGGGGGCGCCCACACTGAAGCTTTCTTT. This gives the protein CASSLGSGGAHTEAFF.

The chain employs TRBV2 and TRBJ2-5; D possibly corresponds to TRBD2 (6 bases). Germline loops: CDR1 SNHLY, CDR2 FYNNEI. There are 13 residues in the CDR3. Trimming cost V 9 bases and J 2 bases, with 13 bases left between them. In DNA, the CDR3 is TGTGCCAGTGGGGGGTTACCGCAAGAGACCCAGTACTTC. Translating gives CASGGLPQETQYF. The full variable domain, its missing parts supplied by reference TRBV2 and TRBJ2-5, is EPEVTQTPSHQVTQMGQEVILRCVPISNHLYFYWYRQILGQKVEFLVSFYNNEISEKSEIFDDQFSVERPDGSNFTLKIRSTKLEDSAMYFCASGGLPQETQYFGPGTRLLVL.

The rearrangement joins TRBV18 to TRBJ1-1; 7 nucleotides align to TRBD1. V shed 3 bases, J shed 9 bases, and the junction held 10 bases outside the gene matches. The CDR3 spans 14 residues. Germline V lookup: CDR1 KGHSH, CDR2 LQKENI. CDR3 amino acids: CASSPITQGWQAFF. CDR3 DNA sequence: TGTGCCAGCTCACCTATAACACAGGGGTGGCAAGCTTTCTTT.

J is TRBJ1-1 and V is TRBV3-1 (or the pseudogene TRBV3-2); TRBD1 is a possible D gene (6 bases). The CDR3 is 13 amino acids. CDR1 and CDR2 (germline): LGHDT, YNNKEL (reference sequence). V lost 3 bases, J lost 5 bases, and 10 bases lay in between. DNA for the CDR3: TGTGCCAGCAGCCAGACCGACAGGACTGAAGCTTTCTTT. This sequence encodes CASSQTDRTEAFF.

The chain joins TRBV28 to TRBJ1-2; 7 bases align to TRBD1. CDR1 and CDR2 from the germline V gene are MDHEN and SYDVKM. The ends lost 3 bases at V and 5 bases at J; junction bases unmatched: 15. The length of the CDR3 is 17 residues. The CDR3 loop is CASSFPGQAHLGYGYTF. The CDR3 nucleotides read TGTGCCAGCAGTTTTCCCGGACAGGCCCACTTGGGGTATGGCTACACCTTC.

The chain uses TRBV5-5 and TRBJ1-6; tentative D call: TRBD1 (5 bases). Germline values: CDR1 SGHKS, CDR2 YYEKEE (reference sequence). The V and J ends lost 4 bases and 7 bases respectively, with 15 bases between them. CDR3 length: 15 amino acids. Here the CDR3 DNA reads TGTGCCAGCAGCCCAAGGGACGGGAGAAATTCACCCCTCCACTTT. It yields the protein CASSPRDGRNSPLHF.

CDR3 sequence reads: CASSRGLAAYNEQFF. The CDR3 bases are TGTGCCAGCAGCAGGGGACTAGCGGCCTACAATGAGCAGTTCTTC. The V and J genes are TRBV9 and TRBJ2-1; 11 nucleotides line up with TRBD2. Germline trimming cut 4 bases from V and 2 bases from J; bases unmatched to any gene: 2. The germline CDR1 and CDR2 sequences are SGDLS and YYNGEE. The CDR3 totals 15 residues.

This chain joins TRBV15 and TRBJ2-2; 10 bases match TRBD1. There are 16 residues in the CDR3. The V gene's germline CDR1 is LNHNV and CDR2 YYDKDF (reference sequence). The V and J ends lost 3 bases and 3 bases, in that order; junction bases with no gene match: 4. The CDR3 DNA is TGTGCCACCAGCAGGCCCGGGACAGGGGACACCGGGGAGCTGTTTTTT. It specifies CATSRPGTGDTGELFF.

The chain uses TRBV5-1 and TRBJ1-4, with a weak D call TRBD1 (5 bases). The CDR3 runs to 14 residues. Per the germline V gene, CDR1 is SGHRS and CDR2 is YFSETQ. Trimming removed 5 bases from V and 0 bases from J, with 8 bases in between. The CDR3 DNA sequence: TGCGCCAGCAGGCCGGACACAACTAATGAAAAACTGTTTTTT. Amino acid sequence: CASRPDTTNEKLFF.

The CDR3, as DNA: TGTGCCAGTAGTTCTCAGGGACAGGCGAACACTGAAGCTTTCTTT. Its protein is CASSSQGQANTEAFF. This chain uses TRBV19 with TRBJ1-1; 8 positions match TRBD1. Germline V gene sequence: CDR1 LNHDA, CDR2 SQIVND (reference sequence). The CDR3 loop spans 15 amino acids. V lost 5 bases and J lost 1; bases outside the gene matches: 6.

This clone was detected a few times. The rearrangement uses TRBV2 and TRBJ1-5, with unresolved D. CDR3 size: 13 residues. The germline gives CDR1 SNHLY, CDR2 FYNNEI. Trimming cost V 6 bases and J 3 bases, with 9 bases left between them. CDR3: CASRADSNQPQHF. The CDR3, as DNA: TGTGCCAGCAGGGCCGATTCCAATCAGCCCCAGCATTTT.

CDR3 DNA: TGTGCCAGTACCGACCCCCCGGCAGGGGAGAATTCACCCCTCCACTTT. Its translation is CASTDPPAGENSPLHF. The chain uses TRBV19 and TRBJ1-6; the D gene is possibly TRBD1 (6 bases). The CDR3 consists of 16 residues. CDR1 and CDR2 (germline): LNHDA, SQIVND (reference sequence). Trimming took 7 bases from V and 7 from J, leaving 20 bases between them.

V and J are TRBV18 and TRBJ1-2, with TRBD1 matching over 8 bases. The CDR3 has 13 amino acids. After removal of 4 bases from V and 8 bases from J, the junction contained 6 bases not matched to a gene. Per the germline V gene, CDR1 is KGHSH and CDR2 is LQKENI. The CDR3 DNA reads as TGTGCCAGCTCACAAGGGACAGGCGACGGCTACACCTTC. Protein sequence: CASSQGTGDGYTF.

Worth noting for this clone: Since the CDR3 does not end with the conserved phenylalanine or tryptophan, this likely comes from a read error. The DNA is left out, because the CDR3 cannot be placed on it with certainty; the CDR3 is given as TCRdb lists it. The V and J genes are TRBV28 and TRBJ2-3; the D segment call TRBD1 is taken from the table without a DNA check. Germline CDR1 and CDR2: MDHEN and SYDVKM. A total of 13 residues make up the CDR3, ends included. CDR3 sequence: CASSLPSGVPFIL.

This chain joins TRBV29-1 and TRBJ1-3; 8 bases align to TRBD1. Per the germline V gene, CDR1 is SQVTM and CDR2 is ANQGSEA. The CDR3 has 18 amino acids. V dropped 7 bases and J dropped 0; count of bases not matched to a gene: 17. The CDR3 coding sequence is TGCAGCGACCCCGACAGGGGAGAGTCTGACAGCTCTGGAAACACCATATATTTT. It is translated as CSDPDRGESDSSGNTIYF.

J is TRBJ2-1 and V is TRBV7-3, with D perhaps TRBD2 (6 bases). The CDR3 sequence is 17 residues long. Germline-derived CDR1 and CDR2 are SGHTA and FQGTGA. The ends were cut back, 5 bases at V and 5 bases at J, with 22 bases in the middle. The CDR3 is CASSLVTGGDQDNEQFF. The CDR3 region has the DNA TGTGCCAGCAGCCTAGTGACCGGAGGGGACCAAGACAATGAGCAGTTCTTC.